This T cell receptor (beta chain) is from a study of cytomegalovirus exposure and HLA in healthy donors. As for the study in general: The study's early data release held roughly 91 million unique TCRs from HLA-typed donors.

The CDR3 consists of 14 residues. Germline CDR1 and CDR2: SNHLY and FYNNEI. V was pared by 8 bases and J by 6 bases, with 6 bases of the junction left unmatched. Unrecorded immune exposures were likely, despite nominal health at sampling. Findings and limits, study-wide: TCR beta V- and J-gene trimming was later associated with a missense DCLRE1C variant. Three chains tied to CMV proved CMV antigen-specific in vitro.

The PCR contained 60 Vbeta and 13 Jbeta primers. This table comes from immunoSEQ multiplex PCR, and its TCRdb copy is limited to in-frame clones, with some not included. Found here are under 150,000 clones, roughly 80% of them singletons; the top ten hold around 1.8%. In regard to this clone: The antigen is undetermined.

This receptor was identified in a man between 18 and 35 years old in good health and CMV-seronegative. Material for sequencing was PBMCs. The genes are TRBV2 and TRBJ1-5; 11 bases are shared with TRBD1. The CDR3 region has the DNA TGTGCCAGCTCGGTCGGGACAGGGGGTCAGCCCCAGCATTTT. It encodes CASSVGTGGQPQHF.